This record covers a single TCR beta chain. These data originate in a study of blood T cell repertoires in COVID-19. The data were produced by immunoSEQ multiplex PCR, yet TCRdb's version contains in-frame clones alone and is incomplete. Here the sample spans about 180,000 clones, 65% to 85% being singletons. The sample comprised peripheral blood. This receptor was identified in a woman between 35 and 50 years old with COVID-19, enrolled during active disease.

CDR3 sequence (DNA): TGTGCCAGTAGTATAGGGCCGGAGAGGGACTATGGCTACACCTTC. This sequence encodes CASSIGPERDYGYTF. The rearrangement uses TRBV19 and TRBJ1-2; D gene ambiguous. This CDR3 region has 15 residues. Germline V gene lookup returns CDR1 LNHDA and CDR2 SQIVND (reference sequence). The V and J ends lost 1 base and 3 bases respectively, with 12 bases between them. The complete variable domain, with remaining parts taken from reference TRBV19 and TRBJ1-2, reads DGGITQSPKYLFRKEGQNVTLSCEQNLNHDAMYWYRQDPGQGLRLIYYSQIVNDFQKGDIAEGYSVSREKKESFPLTVTSAQKNPTAFYLCASSIGPERDYGYTFGSGTRLTVV.